Listed below are T cell receptor beta chains from one sample, sequenced in a study of human CD8 memory T cell subsets. TCRdb reanalyzed the 5' RACE reads and collapses them to one entry per CDR3 protein, without DNA. The record lists roughly 4,000 distinct CDR3 sequences, of which the ten most abundant hold about 28%. The sample consisted of CD8+ T cells from PBMCs. The receptors were gathered from a human donor in good health. CDR3s include the opening cysteine and the closing phenylalanine or tryptophan. Each record gives: clone size, V gene, J gene, CDR3 protein. Only part of the rows carry a size: once, few, many, or a class if the clone is expanded.

clone size: medium-sized; V gene: TRBV20-1; J gene: TRBJ1-5; CDR3 protein: CSASTTGRNQPQHF
clone size: .; V gene: TRBV25-1; J gene: TRBJ1-2; CDR3 protein: CASSRIAGDGYTF
clone size: .; V gene: TRBV12-2; J gene: TRBJ1-6; CDR3 protein: CASRLEFWQPDSPLHF
clone size: .; V gene: TRBV7-2; J gene: TRBJ2-6; CDR3 protein: CASSLIRRQFSGANVLTF
clone size: medium-sized; V gene: TRBV4-3; J gene: TRBJ1-2; CDR3 protein: CASSQESLNRAYGYTF
clone size: .; V gene: TRBV12-3/TRBV12-4; J gene: TRBJ1-3; CDR3 protein: CASSLLTGNTIYF
clone size: .; V gene: TRBV10-2; J gene: TRBJ2-2; CDR3 protein: CASSEVIPGELFF
clone size: .; V gene: TRBV4-3; J gene: TRBJ2-3; CDR3 protein: CASSRNLAGEADTQYF
clone size: hyperexpanded; V gene: TRBV3-1; J gene: TRBJ2-7; CDR3 protein: CASSFGDSYEQYF
clone size: .; V gene: TRBV2; J gene: TRBJ1-1; CDR3 protein: CARLPGQGNTEAFF
clone size: .; V gene: TRBV3-1; J gene: TRBJ2-7; CDR3 protein: CASSQEGLSYEQYF
clone size: .; V gene: TRBV10-3; J gene: TRBJ1-2; CDR3 protein: CAISESDNYGYTF
clone size: .; V gene: TRBV7-9; J gene: TRBJ1-2; CDR3 protein: CASSLETGWQGYTF
clone size: medium-sized; V gene: TRBV9; J gene: TRBJ2-2; CDR3 protein: CASSVSVKETGELFF
clone size: .; V gene: TRBV5-6; J gene: TRBJ1-1; CDR3 protein: CASSQTENTEAFF
clone size: .; V gene: TRBV27; J gene: TRBJ2-5; CDR3 protein: CASSLGLAGGPGQETQYF
clone size: .; V gene: TRBV29-1; J gene: TRBJ2-3; CDR3 protein: CSVEGALASSTDTQYF
clone size: .; V gene: TRBV2; J gene: TRBJ1-2; CDR3 protein: CASIEPTGWSATF
clone size: .; V gene: TRBV20-1; J gene: TRBJ1-1; CDR3 protein: CSARDPSRVTEAFF
clone size: large; V gene: TRBV11-3; J gene: TRBJ2-2; CDR3 protein: CASSFRGRGNTGELFF
clone size: medium-sized; V gene: TRBV19; J gene: TRBJ2-6; CDR3 protein: CASSSQSWDRGYGANVLTF
clone size: .; V gene: TRBV20-1; J gene: TRBJ2-1; CDR3 protein: CSAREVRESSYNEQFF
clone size: medium-sized; V gene: TRBV7-2; J gene: TRBJ2-5; CDR3 protein: CASSPMGETQYF
clone size: .; V gene: TRBV6-5; J gene: TRBJ1-2; CDR3 protein: CASRLGQGANYGYTF
clone size: medium-sized; V gene: TRBV4-2; J gene: TRBJ2-2; CDR3 protein: CASNTGTGDAGELFF
clone size: .; V gene: TRBV27; J gene: TRBJ2-5; CDR3 protein: CASSLLTGGETQYF
clone size: .; V gene: TRBV15; J gene: TRBJ2-1; CDR3 protein: CATSRGTETGEQFF
clone size: .; V gene: TRBV27; J gene: TRBJ2-3; CDR3 protein: CASRISTDTQYF
clone size: .; V gene: TRBV27; J gene: TRBJ2-7; CDR3 protein: CASSLTSGPEYEQYF
clone size: .; V gene: TRBV20-1; J gene: TRBJ2-7; CDR3 protein: CSARGQEPYEQYF
clone size: large; V gene: TRBV20-1; J gene: TRBJ2-2; CDR3 protein: CSAPAPRQGRAGELFF
clone size: .; V gene: TRBV6-5; J gene: TRBJ2-3; CDR3 protein: CASSYTPEAGTDTQYF
clone size: large; V gene: TRBV6-2/TRBV6-3; J gene: TRBJ2-3; CDR3 protein: CASSYVLAGKSTDTQYF
clone size: medium-sized; V gene: TRBV14; J gene: TRBJ1-1; CDR3 protein: CASSPQGFGEAFF
clone size: .; V gene: TRBV7-9; J gene: TRBJ1-2; CDR3 protein: CASSLPGHRGDHGYTF
clone size: medium-sized; V gene: TRBV20-1; J gene: TRBJ2-7; CDR3 protein: CSARLILSSYEQYF
clone size: .; V gene: TRBV30; J gene: TRBJ2-3; CDR3 protein: CAWSVTGDNTDTQYF
clone size: medium-sized; V gene: TRBV20-1; J gene: TRBJ2-5; CDR3 protein: CSADTSGSTHETQYF
clone size: .; V gene: TRBV10-3; J gene: TRBJ2-2; CDR3 protein: CAISAPGLAGGPTAGELFF
clone size: .; V gene: TRBV9; J gene: TRBJ2-7; CDR3 protein: CASSVGRGLPYEQYF
clone size: .; V gene: TRBV29-1; J gene: TRBJ2-1; CDR3 protein: CSVGLAGEVEQFF
clone size: .; V gene: TRBV6-2/TRBV6-3; J gene: TRBJ2-3; CDR3 protein: CASSYGSETDTQYF
clone size: .; V gene: TRBV20-1; J gene: TRBJ2-7; CDR3 protein: CSARGTGRSSYEQYF
clone size: .; V gene: TRBV15; J gene: TRBJ2-1; CDR3 protein: CATSRDRSQDSYNEQFF
clone size: medium-sized; V gene: TRBV7-8; J gene: TRBJ1-1; CDR3 protein: CASSLGGSTEAFF
clone size: .; V gene: TRBV5-1; J gene: TRBJ2-1; CDR3 protein: CASTPRGDYNEQFF
clone size: .; V gene: TRBV12-3/TRBV12-4; J gene: TRBJ2-7; CDR3 protein: CASSLGSRVGEQYF
clone size: .; V gene: TRBV30; J gene: TRBJ1-1; CDR3 protein: CAWSVGQPNTEAFF